A selection of T cell receptor beta chains follows, all from one sample in a study of T cell clonotyping in hematopoietic cell transplantation. Sequencing was performed with immunoSEQ multiplex PCR; in TCRdb, only in-frame clones are kept and a portion is missing. The sample has approximately 5,900 clones, roughly 89% seen once; the top ten hold around 8%. Source: peripheral blood mononuclear cells, taken 100 days after allogeneic stem cell transplant. Receptors were obtained from a male patient aged 40-50 years who had an allogeneic stem cell transplant from an unrelated donor, so the T cells may come from the graft donor. Some clones in this sample may be carry-over from other donors' samples. Both conserved end residues are part of each CDR3. D genes are given only for firm matches. Clone size is shown for a subset of rows, as once, few, many or a class of expanded clone.

>.|TRBV7-9|TRBJ1-3|few
CASSFLGGAGGNTIYF
TGTGCCAGCAGCTTTTTAGGAGGGGCAGGAGGAAACACCATATATTTT
>.|TRBV4-1|TRBJ2-6|.
CASSRTLEDSGANVLTF
TGCGCCAGCAGCCGCACCCTGGAGGATTCTGGGGCCAACGTCCTGACTTTC
>.|TRBV28|TRBJ2-5|.
CASSLGRGPQQETQYF
TGTGCCAGCAGTTTGGGGCGGGGGCCCCAACAAGAGACCCAGTACTTC
>.|TRBV7-9|TRBJ2-1|.
CASSLGVKEQFF
TGTGCCAGCAGCTTAGGTGTGAAAGAGCAGTTCTTC
>.|TRBV5-1|TRBJ2-2|once
CASSLAMASLANTGELFF
TGCGCCAGCAGCTTGGCGATGGCCAGCCTCGCGAACACCGGGGAGCTGTTTTTT
>.|TRBV28|TRBJ1-5|.
CASSVGGSNQPQHF
TGTGCCAGCAGTGTAGGAGGTAGCAATCAGCCCCAGCATTTT
>.|TRBV30|TRBJ2-4|.
CAWRETPLAKNIQYF
TGTGCCTGGAGGGAAACCCCCCTTGCCAAAAACATTCAGTACTTC
>.|TRBV6-1|TRBJ1-2|.
CASKRLQNNYGYTF
TGTGCCAGCAAAAGGTTGCAGAATAACTATGGCTACACCTTC
>.|TRBV4-3|TRBJ1-5|.
CASSQARGPSQPQHF
TGCGCCAGCAGCCAAGCCCGGGGGCCTAGTCAGCCCCAGCATTTT
>TRBD1|TRBV2|TRBJ2-7|.
CASSQDRGSYEQYF
TGTGCCAGCAGTCAGGACAGGGGGTCCTACGAGCAGTACTTC
>.|TRBV4-2|TRBJ1-2|.
CASSQEGGGYTF
TGTGCCAGCAGCCAAGAAGGTGGAGGCTACACCTTC
>.|TRBV10-3|TRBJ1-3|.
CAISERGSGNTIYF
TGTGCCATCAGTGAGCGTGGCTCTGGAAACACCATATATTTT
>.|TRBV28|TRBJ2-7|.
CASDQAGIEQYF
TGTGCCAGCGATCAAGCGGGTATCGAGCAGTACTTC
>.|TRBV9|TRBJ2-3|.
CASSPISTDTQYF
TGTGCCAGCAGCCCAATTTCGACAGATACGCAGTATTTT
>.|TRBV2|TRBJ2-1|.
CASSDRLRGAWYEQFF
TGTGCCAGCAGCGACCGTCTTCGGGGGGCCTGGTATGAGCAGTTCTTC
>TRBD1|TRBV6-1|TRBJ2-5|.
CASRVTGGRETQYF
TGTGCCAGCAGAGTTACAGGGGGCCGAGAGACCCAGTACTTC
>.|TRBV11-2|TRBJ1-1|.
CASSLRGSEAFF
TGTGCCAGCAGCTTAAGAGGGTCTGAAGCTTTCTTT
>TRBD1|TRBV25-1|TRBJ2-7|.
CASSRQGWNEQYF
TGTGCCAGCAGTAGACAGGGATGGAACGAGCAGTACTTC
>.|TRBV14|TRBJ2-5|.
CASSQVQQETQYF
TGTGCCAGCAGCCAAGTACAACAAGAGACCCAGTACTTC
>.|TRBV25-1|TRBJ2-3|.
CASTSSGTSTDTQYF
TGTGCCAGCACTTCTTCCGGCACCTCCACAGATACGCAGTATTTT
>.|TRBV7-2|TRBJ2-7|.
CASSLDYGAYEQYF
TGTGCCAGCAGCTTAGATTATGGGGCCTACGAGCAGTACTTC
>TRBD2|TRBV25-1|TRBJ2-5|.
CASSEAAGGETQYF
TGTGCCAGCAGTGAGGCGGCGGGGGGGGAGACCCAGTACTTC
>TRBD1|TRBV30|TRBJ1-1|.
CAWKGAGLNTEAFF
TGTGCCTGGAAGGGGGCGGGCTTGAACACTGAAGCTTTCTTT
>.|TRBV28|TRBJ2-5|.
CASTNPTQETQYF
TGTGCCAGCACCAATCCAACCCAAGAGACCCAGTACTTC
>.|TRBV6-6|TRBJ1-5|.
CASSYEDYSNQPQHF
TGTGCCAGCAGTTATGAGGACTACAGCAATCAGCCCCAGCATTTT
>.|TRBV4-2|TRBJ2-7|once
CASSQDIWGLGEQYF
TGTGCCAGCAGCCAAGATATTTGGGGGTTGGGCGAGCAGTACTTC
>.|TRBV5-1|TRBJ2-6|.
CASSLGGGGGANVLTF
TGCGCCAGCAGCTTGGGCGGGGGCGGTGGGGCCAACGTCCTGACTTTC
>.|TRBV5-8|TRBJ1-5|.
CASSLERTFFRPTDQPQHF
TGTGCCAGCAGCTTGGAGCGGACCTTCTTCCGTCCGACCGATCAGCCCCAGCATTTT
>.|TRBV2|TRBJ2-1|.
CASSYDNEQFF
TGTGCCAGCAGTTACGACAATGAGCAGTTCTTC
>TRBD1|TRBV9|TRBJ1-1|.
CASSVGTDEAFF
TGTGCCAGCAGCGTCGGGACAGACGAAGCTTTCTTT
>TRBD1|TRBV6-1|TRBJ1-1|once
CASSEPGQGNTEAFF
TGTGCCAGCAGTGAGCCCGGACAGGGTAACACTGAAGCTTTCTTT
>.|TRBV5-1|TRBJ2-7|.
CASSLGNREMSYEQYF
TGCGCCAGCAGCTTGGGGAACAGGGAAATGTCCTACGAGCAGTACTTC
>.|TRBV4-3|TRBJ1-2|.
CASSQALGYTF
TGCGCCAGCAGCCAAGCACTGGGCTACACCTTC
>.|TRBV4-2|TRBJ2-5|.
CASSRLLGSGVQETQYF
TGTGCCAGCAGCCGACTATTAGGTAGTGGGGTCCAAGAGACCCAGTACTTC
>.|TRBV19|TRBJ1-4|.
CASSIEAEHRGLFF
TGTGCCAGTAGTATAGAGGCGGAACACCGAGGACTGTTTTTT
>.|TRBV5-1|TRBJ1-1|.
CASSLAQEGAEAFF
TGCGCCAGCAGCCTTGCCCAAGAGGGGGCTGAAGCTTTCTTT
>TRBD2|TRBV6-1|TRBJ2-7|.
CASSQRDSYEQYF
TGTGCCAGCAGTCAGCGGGACTCCTACGAGCAGTACTTC
>TRBD1|TRBV5-1|TRBJ1-4|.
CASSSGTGGEKLFF
TGCGCCAGCAGCTCCGGGACAGGGGGAGAAAAACTGTTTTTT
>TRBD1|TRBV5-1|TRBJ1-2|.
CASTDGTGPGYTF
TGCGCCAGCACCGACGGGACAGGGCCTGGCTACACCTTC
>.|TRBV25-1|TRBJ2-2|.
CASSEIGANTGELFF
TGTGCCAGCAGTGAAATTGGGGCGAACACCGGGGAGCTGTTTTTT